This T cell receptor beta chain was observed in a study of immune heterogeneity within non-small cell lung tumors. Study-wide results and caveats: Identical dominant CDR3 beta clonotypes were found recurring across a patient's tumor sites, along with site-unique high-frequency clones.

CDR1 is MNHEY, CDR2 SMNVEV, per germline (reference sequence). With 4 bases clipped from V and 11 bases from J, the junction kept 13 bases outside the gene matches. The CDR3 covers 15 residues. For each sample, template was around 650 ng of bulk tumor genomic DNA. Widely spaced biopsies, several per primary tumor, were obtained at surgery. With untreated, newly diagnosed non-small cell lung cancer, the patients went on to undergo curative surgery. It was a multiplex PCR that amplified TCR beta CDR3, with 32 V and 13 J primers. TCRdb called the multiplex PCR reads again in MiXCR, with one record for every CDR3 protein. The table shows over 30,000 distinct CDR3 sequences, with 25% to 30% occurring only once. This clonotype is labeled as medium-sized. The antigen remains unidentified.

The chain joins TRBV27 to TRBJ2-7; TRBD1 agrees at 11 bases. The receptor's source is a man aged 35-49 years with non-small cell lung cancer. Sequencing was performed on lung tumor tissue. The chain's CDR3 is CASSSTGTGGMVEYF. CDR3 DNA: TGTGCCAGCAGTTCCACCGGGACAGGGGGTATGGTGGAGTACTTC.